A single sample is the source of the 28 T cell receptor beta chains below, sequenced in a study of T cell changes during pregnancy in multiple sclerosis. Only in-frame clones appear in the TCRdb table, and some are missing; sequencing was by immunoSEQ multiplex PCR. The sample consists of some 93,000 clones, roughly 92% of them appearing once. The sample here was peripheral blood, taken after pregnancy. The receptors stem from a female donor with multiple sclerosis, enrolled in a pregnancy study.

This rearrangement joins TRBV19 to TRBJ1-1, with 9 nucleotides matching TRBD1. CDR3 length equals 14 residues. The germline V gene has CDR1 LNHDA and CDR2 SQIVND (reference sequence). The ends lost 4 bases at V and 5 bases at J; junction bases unmatched: 5. The CDR3: CASSTGTGRTEAFF. The CDR3 DNA is TGTGCCAGTAGTACCGGGACAGGGAGGACTGAAGCTTTCTTT.

The chain couples TRBV6-1 to TRBJ1-2; 8 bases fit TRBD1. V was pared by 0 bases and J by 5 bases, with 8 bases of the junction left unmatched. The CDR3 runs to 16 residues. Germline CDR1 and CDR2: MNHNS and SASEGT. The CDR3 region has the DNA TGTGCCAGCAGTGAAGCGTCGTCAGGGGGCGGGTATGGCTACACCTTC. Translation: CASSEASSGGGYGYTF.

This chain uses TRBV28 with TRBJ2-7; D possibly corresponds to TRBD2 (5 bases). Germline V lookup: CDR1 MDHEN, CDR2 SYDVKM. The CDR3 is 15 amino acids. The V end lost 9 bases, the J end lost 0 bases, and 18 bases lay between the germline ends. CDR3: CASDKPSRGSYEQYF. The DNA for the CDR3 is TGTGCCAGTGATAAGCCCTCCCGGGGCTCCTACGAGCAGTACTTC.

V usage is TRBV19 and J usage is TRBJ1-2; 8 nucleotides line up with TRBD1. The CDR3 consists of 15 residues. V lost 7 bases, J lost 0 bases, and 7 bases stayed unmatched. Germline V gene data show CDR1 as LNHDA and CDR2 as SQIVND (reference sequence). This chain's CDR3 is CASTWTGYTNYGYTF. The DNA for the CDR3 is TGTGCCAGTACCTGGACAGGGTATACTAACTATGGCTACACCTTC.

The chain links TRBV19 to TRBJ1-2; 7 nucleotides line up with TRBD1. With 5 bases clipped from V and 3 bases from J, the junction kept 6 bases outside the gene matches. The CDR3 length is 14 residues. Germline V CDR1 and CDR2: LNHDA, SQIVND (reference sequence). The CDR3 is CASSRTGGDYGYTF. In DNA, the CDR3 is TGTGCCAGTAGTCGGACAGGCGGAGACTATGGCTACACCTTC. The entire variable domain, with the rest obtained from reference TRBV19 and TRBJ1-2, is as follows: DGGITQSPKYLFRKEGQNVTLSCEQNLNHDAMYWYRQDPGQGLRLIYYSQIVNDFQKGDIAEGYSVSREKKESFPLTVTSAQKNPTAFYLCASSRTGGDYGYTFGSGTRLTVV.

The sample holds a few counts of this clone. Written as DNA, the CDR3 is TGTGCCTGGGGGGGACAGCTGAACACTGAAGCTTTCTTT. Translating gives CAWGGQLNTEAFF. V gene TRBV30 combines with J gene TRBJ1-1; 7 nucleotides align to TRBD1. The CDR3 spans 13 residues. The ends lost 5 bases at V and 0 bases at J; junction bases unmatched: 3. CDR1 is GTSNPN, CDR2 SVGIG, per germline (reference sequence).

This clone was observed a few times. The chain couples TRBV19 to TRBJ1-1, with TRBD1 as a possible D gene (5 bases). CDR3 length: 14 amino acids. Trimming took 5 bases from V and 11 from J, leaving 21 bases between them. Germline lookup yields CDR1 LNHDA and CDR2 SQIVND (reference sequence). The CDR3 DNA reads as TGTGCCAGTAGTCTCGGGTCGGGACTACTGGGGGCTTTCTTT. Translation: CASSLGSGLLGAFF.

The chain joins TRBV5-1 to TRBJ2-5; 10 bases are a match to TRBD1. Trimming took 4 bases from V and 1 from J; bases not matched to a gene: 7. This CDR3 contains 16 residues. Germline V gene sequence: CDR1 SGHRS, CDR2 YFSETQ. The CDR3 nucleotides read TGCGCCAGCAGCCTCGGAGGGACAGGGGCCCAAGAGACCCAGTACTTC. This sequence encodes CASSLGGTGAQETQYF.

The V call is TRBV27, the J call TRBJ2-7; no clear D. With 2 bases removed from V and 4 bases from J, the gap between germline ends came to 9 bases. Germline values: CDR1 MNHEY, CDR2 SMNVEV (reference sequence). The CDR3 has 13 amino acids. CDR3 coding DNA: TGTGCCAGCAGTTTACGACATGGTTACGAGCAGTACTTC. Protein: CASSLRHGYEQYF.

This clone occurred once. This chain connects TRBV2 to TRBJ2-4, with TRBD1 matching over 7 bases. CDR1 SNHLY and CDR2 FYNNEI come from the germline V gene. The CDR3 length is 15 residues. Trimming took 6 bases from V and 0 from J; bases not matched to a gene: 5. The DNA for the CDR3 is TGTGCCAGCAGCGGGGACAGCCTAGCCAAAAACATTCAGTACTTC. Its translation is CASSGDSLAKNIQYF.

V and J are TRBV6-6 and TRBJ2-1; TRBD2 matches at 8 bases. With V trimmed by 6 bases and J by 8 bases, 12 bases remained unmatched. The CDR3 has 15 amino acids. CDR1 and CDR2 from the germline V gene are MNHNY and SVGAGI (reference sequence). The CDR3 DNA follows: TGTGCCAGCAGCATTCCGGGACTAGTAACGGATGAGCAGTTCTTC. It specifies CASSIPGLVTDEQFF.

The chain joins TRBV5-1 to TRBJ2-1; unclear D gene. The CDR3 runs to 15 residues. The V and J ends lost 1 base and 2 bases respectively, with 10 bases between them. Germline values: CDR1 SGHRS, CDR2 YFSETQ. The CDR3 DNA sequence: TGCGCCAGCAGCTTGCCAGGATATACCTACAATGAGCAGTTCTTC. This encodes CASSLPGYTYNEQFF. Full variable domain (rest looked up from reference TRBV5-1 and TRBJ2-1): KAGVTQTPRYLIKTRGQQVTLSCSPISGHRSVSWYQQTPGQGLQFLFEYFSETQRNKGNFPGRFSGRQFSNSRSEMNVSTLELGDSALYLCASSLPGYTYNEQFFGPGTRLTVL.

The chain links TRBV25-1 to TRBJ2-1; D gene unclear. Germline CDR1 reads MGHDK; CDR2 reads SYGVNS. The CDR3 consists of 14 residues. The V end was cut by 5 bases, the J end by 0 bases, with 8 bases between. The CDR3 spells CASSRVSSYNEQFF. The CDR3 DNA sequence: TGTGCCAGCAGTAGAGTAAGCTCCTACAATGAGCAGTTCTTC.

The chain combines TRBV7-2 with TRBJ2-7, with D possibly TRBD1 on 6 matching bases. CDR3 length equals 13 residues. Germline CDR1 is SGHTA and CDR2 is FQGNSA. V lost 5 bases to trimming and J lost 3 bases, with 11 bases between them. The CDR3 DNA sequence: TGTGCCAGCAGCCTGGGACATAACTACGAGCAGTACTTC. Its translation: CASSLGHNYEQYF.

A single count supports this clone. The chain joins TRBV30 to TRBJ2-2; a possible D gene is TRBD2 (6 bases). This CDR3 is built from 13 residues. Trimming cost V 0 bases and J 7 bases, with 9 bases left between them. Germline assignment: CDR1 GTSNPN and CDR2 SVGIG (reference sequence). CDR3 DNA sequence: TGTGCCTGGAGTGTAGCGGAGGGCGGGGAGCTGTTTTTT. Translation: CAWSVAEGGELFF.

The rearrangement joins TRBV5-4 to TRBJ2-1, with TRBD2 identical over 9 bases. The CDR3 totals 17 residues. Trimming cost V 0 bases and J 3 bases; bases outside gene matches: 7. In germline, CDR1 is SGHNT, CDR2 YYREEE (reference sequence). CDR3 in amino acids: CASSLVASGTDYNEQFF. CDR3 DNA sequence: TGTGCCAGCAGCTTGGTCGCTAGCGGGACCGACTACAATGAGCAGTTCTTC.

Turning to this clone: Other DNA sequences of this sample code for an identical CDR3. The V and J genes are TRBV18 and TRBJ2-7; tentatively, D is TRBD1 (6 bases). There are 13 residues in the CDR3. V dropped 3 bases and J dropped 3 bases, with 9 bases sitting between them. CDR1 is KGHSH and CDR2 is LQKENI in the germline V gene. The CDR3 DNA sequence: TGTGCCAGCTCACCGGACAGCCTCTACGAGCAGTACTTC. It encodes CASSPDSLYEQYF.

In this sample, this clone turned up a few times. This chain uses TRBV7-2 with TRBJ2-3, with TRBD2 identical over 8 bases. Germline V gene data show CDR1 as SGHTA and CDR2 as FQGNSA. V trimming: 3 bases; J trimming: 1 base; junction bases outside the gene matches: 6. This CDR3 is built from 16 residues. As DNA, the CDR3 is TGTGCCAGCAGCTTCTCAGCGGGGGACCGCACAGATACGCAGTATTTT. It is translated as CASSFSAGDRTDTQYF.

This rearrangement joins TRBV6-5 to TRBJ1-2, with a possible D match to TRBD1 (5 bases). This CDR3 spans 14 amino acids. Germline-derived CDR1 and CDR2 are MNHEY and SVGAGI. Between the trimmed V and J ends, which lost 9 bases and 0 bases, there was a span of 14 bases. The CDR3 DNA follows: TGTGCCAGTGAAGGGCGGGACGCTAACTATGGCTACACCTTC. It translates to CASEGRDANYGYTF.

V and J are TRBV7-9 and TRBJ1-1, with 10 bases identical to TRBD1. This CDR3 region has 15 residues. After removal of 5 bases from V and 11 bases from J, the junction contained 14 bases not matched to a gene. The germline V gene has CDR1 SEHNR and CDR2 FQNEAQ (reference sequence). The CDR3, as DNA: TGTGCCAGCAGCAGGACCGGGACAGGGGCCGAGAAGGCTTTCTTT. Its protein is CASSRTGTGAEKAFF.

The chain recombines TRBV4-1 with TRBJ2-5; tentatively, D is TRBD2 (6 bases). Trimming removed 3 bases at V and 2 bases at J, with 22 bases between. The CDR3 totals 18 residues. Germline CDR1 and CDR2: MGHRA and YSYEKL. In DNA form, the CDR3 reads TGCGCCAGCAGCCATCCAAAGCTTGGGGGACTTTCACAAGAGACCCAGTACTTC. Translating gives CASSHPKLGGLSQETQYF.

The chain joins TRBV7-6 to TRBJ1-1, with 8 nucleotides matching TRBD1. V lost 4 bases and J lost 7; bases outside the gene matches: 8. The CDR3 is 14 amino acids. Germline V gene lookup returns CDR1 SGHVS and CDR2 FNYEAQ. CDR3 bases: TGTGCCAGCAGCTCCTTGACAGGGGCTAATGAAGCTTTCTTT. It translates to CASSSLTGANEAFF.

This chain uses TRBV6-5 with TRBJ1-5; possible D gene TRBD1, 5 bases. V was trimmed by 8 bases and J by 6 bases, leaving 17 bases between them. This CDR3 region has 14 residues. Germline V CDR1 and CDR2: MNHEY, SVGAGI. The CDR3 is CASGDPKGGQPQHF. In DNA form, the CDR3 reads TGTGCCAGCGGGGACCCGAAGGGAGGTCAGCCCCAGCATTTT.

The chain has TRBV5-1 and TRBJ1-2; 7 nucleotides line up with TRBD1. The ends lost 4 bases at V and 5 bases at J; junction bases unmatched: 8. CDR3 size: 14 residues. Germline lookup yields CDR1 SGHRS and CDR2 YFSETQ. The CDR3: CASSQTDRSYGYTF. The CDR3 nucleotides read TGCGCCAGCAGCCAGACGGACAGGTCTTATGGCTACACCTTC.

V usage is TRBV5-1 and J usage is TRBJ1-2; D is unresolved. Deletions cut 0 bases from V and 7 bases from J, with 13 bases between. Looked up from germline, CDR1 is SGHRS and CDR2 is YFSETQ. This CDR3 has 14 residues. The CDR3 DNA follows: TGCGCCAGCAGCTTGGCCCCCGCGGGCGGTGGCTACACCTTC. Amino acid sequence: CASSLAPAGGGYTF.

The V gene is TRBV27, the J gene TRBJ2-1, with 8 bases fitting TRBD1. V was clipped by 5 bases and J by 6 bases; unmatched bases: 9. Germline CDR1 is MNHEY and CDR2 is SMNVEV (reference sequence). The CDR3 spans 15 residues. CDR3 DNA: TGTGCCAGCAGTCCGTCAACAGGGGGAGGCAATGAGCAGTTCTTC. Translation gives CASSPSTGGGNEQFF.

The V call is TRBV7-2, the J call TRBJ2-1, with 10 bases aligning to TRBD2. The CDR3 has 16 amino acids. V shed 5 bases and J 5 bases; nucleotides not matched to a gene: 9. The germline V gene encodes CDR1 SGHTA and CDR2 FQGNSA. The CDR3 spells CASSVPLAGGHNEQFF. The DNA of the CDR3 is TGTGCCAGCAGCGTCCCCTTAGCGGGGGGCCACAATGAGCAGTTCTTC. The full variable domain, in which reference TRBV7-2 and TRBJ2-1 provide the parts outside the CDR3, is GAGVSQSPSNKVTEKGKDVELRCDPISGHTALYWYRQSLGQGLEFLIYFQGNSAPDKSGLPSDRFSAERTGGSVSTLTIQRTQQEDSAVYLCASSVPLAGGHNEQFFGPGTRLTVL.

V is TRBV2 and J is TRBJ2-6, with TRBD1 identical over 12 bases. V was clipped by 4 bases and J by 4 bases; unmatched bases: 11. Germline lookup yields CDR1 SNHLY and CDR2 FYNNEI. This CDR3 spans 19 amino acids. Here the CDR3 reads CASSVVGGQGAAGANVLTF. For the CDR3, the DNA is TGTGCCAGCAGTGTGGTGGGGGGACAGGGGGCTGCCGGGGCCAACGTCCTGACTTTC.